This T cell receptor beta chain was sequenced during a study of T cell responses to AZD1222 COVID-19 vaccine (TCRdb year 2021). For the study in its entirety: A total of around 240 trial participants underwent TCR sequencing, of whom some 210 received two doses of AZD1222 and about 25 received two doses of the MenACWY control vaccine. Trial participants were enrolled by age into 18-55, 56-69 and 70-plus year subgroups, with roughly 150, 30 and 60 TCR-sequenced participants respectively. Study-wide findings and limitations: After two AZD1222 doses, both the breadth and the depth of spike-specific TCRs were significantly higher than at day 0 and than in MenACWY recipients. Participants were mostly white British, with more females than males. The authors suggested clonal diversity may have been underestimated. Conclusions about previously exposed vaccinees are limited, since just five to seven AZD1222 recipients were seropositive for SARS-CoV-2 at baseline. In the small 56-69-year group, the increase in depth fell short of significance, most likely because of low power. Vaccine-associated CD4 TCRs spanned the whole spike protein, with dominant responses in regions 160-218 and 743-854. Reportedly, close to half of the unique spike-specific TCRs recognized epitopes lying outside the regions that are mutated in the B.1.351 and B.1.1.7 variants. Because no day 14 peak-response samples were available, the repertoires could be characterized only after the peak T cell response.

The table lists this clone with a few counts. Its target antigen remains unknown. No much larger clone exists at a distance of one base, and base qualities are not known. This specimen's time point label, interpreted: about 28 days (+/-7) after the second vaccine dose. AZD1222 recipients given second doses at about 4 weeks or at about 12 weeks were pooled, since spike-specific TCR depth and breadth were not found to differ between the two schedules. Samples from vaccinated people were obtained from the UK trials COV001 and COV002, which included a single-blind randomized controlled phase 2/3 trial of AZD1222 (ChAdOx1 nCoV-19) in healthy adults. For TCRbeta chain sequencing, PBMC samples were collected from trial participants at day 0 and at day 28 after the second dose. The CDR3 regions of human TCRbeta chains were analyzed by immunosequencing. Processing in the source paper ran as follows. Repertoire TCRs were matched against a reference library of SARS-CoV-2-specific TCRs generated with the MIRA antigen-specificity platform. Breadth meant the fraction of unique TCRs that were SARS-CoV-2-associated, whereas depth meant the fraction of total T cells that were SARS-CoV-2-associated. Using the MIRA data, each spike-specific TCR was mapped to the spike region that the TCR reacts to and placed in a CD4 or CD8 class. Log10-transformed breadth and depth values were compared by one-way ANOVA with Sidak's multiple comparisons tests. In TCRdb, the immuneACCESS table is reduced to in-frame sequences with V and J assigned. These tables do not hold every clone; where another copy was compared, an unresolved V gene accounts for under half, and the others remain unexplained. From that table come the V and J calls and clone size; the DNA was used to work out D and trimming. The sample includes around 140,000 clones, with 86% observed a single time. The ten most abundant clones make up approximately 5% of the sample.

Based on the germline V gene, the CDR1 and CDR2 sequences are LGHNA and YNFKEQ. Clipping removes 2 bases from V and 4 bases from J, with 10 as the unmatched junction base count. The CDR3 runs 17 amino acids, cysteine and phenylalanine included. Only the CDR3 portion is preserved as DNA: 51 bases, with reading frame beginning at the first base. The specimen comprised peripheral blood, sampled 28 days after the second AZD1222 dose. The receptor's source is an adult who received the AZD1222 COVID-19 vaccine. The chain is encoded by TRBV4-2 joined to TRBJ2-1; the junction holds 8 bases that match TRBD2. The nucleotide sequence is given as TGTGCCAGCAGCCAACCCAGGTCCAGCGGGGGTTACAATGAGCAGTTCTTC. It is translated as CASSQPRSSGGYNEQFF.